What follows are 11 T cell receptor beta chains derived from one specimen sequenced in a study of cytomegalovirus exposure and HLA in healthy donors. Data came from immunoSEQ multiplex PCR; TCRdb stores just in-frame clones and leaves some out. The sample has around 95,000 clones, around 84% seen once. Material: PBMCs. The source is a man younger than 35 in good health and CMV-seropositive.

The chain joins TRBV2 to TRBJ2-5, with 8 bases fitting TRBD2. CDR1 is SNHLY, CDR2 FYNNEI, per germline. V lost 8 bases and J lost 12; bases outside the gene matches: 14. The CDR3 length is 13 residues. The CDR3 sequence is CASGLAGSPPKYF. The CDR3 nucleotides are TGTGCCAGCGGGCTAGCGGGTAGCCCACCTAAGTACTTC.

V gene TRBV9 combines with J gene TRBJ2-1; a weak D match, TRBD1 (5 bases). Germline CDR1 and CDR2: SGDLS and YYNGEE. V was clipped by 0 bases and J by 8 bases, with 15 bases between them. This CDR3 contains 15 residues. CDR3 DNA sequence: TGTGCCAGCAGCGTAGGGCAGGGTGTCGTCCATGAGCAGTTCTTC. Its protein is CASSVGQGVVHEQFF. Drawing the rest from reference TRBV9 and TRBJ2-1, the complete variable domain is DSGVTQTPKHLITATGQRVTLRCSPRSGDLSVYWYQQSLDQGLQFLIQYYNGEERAKGNILERFSAQQFPDLHSELNLSSLELGDSALYFCASSVGQGVVHEQFFGPGTRLTVL.

This rearrangement joins TRBV5-1 to TRBJ2-2; D is possibly TRBD2 (5 bases). There are 15 residues in the CDR3. The V and J ends lost 1 base and 6 bases respectively, with 13 bases between them. Germline lookup yields CDR1 SGHRS and CDR2 YFSETQ. CDR3 region: CASSLTSGFSGELFF. The CDR3 nucleotides are TGCGCCAGCAGCTTGACGAGCGGTTTTTCCGGGGAGCTGTTTTTT.

This chain links TRBV6-5 with TRBJ2-4, with a possible D match to TRBD2 (7 bases). The CDR3 is 15 amino acids. Looked up from germline, CDR1 is MNHEY and CDR2 is SVGAGI. V was pared by 10 bases and J by 0 bases, with 16 bases between. The CDR3 coding sequence is TGTGCCACGCATACAGGGAGGGTAGCCAAAAACATTCAGTACTTC. It is translated as CATHTGRVAKNIQYF.

This chain links TRBV18 with TRBJ1-4; D is unclear. The CDR3 spans 14 residues. Trimming removed 6 bases from V and 6 bases from J, with 14 bases in between. Germline CDR1 and CDR2: KGHSH and LQKENI. The CDR3 here is CASSPGVEDEKLFF. The CDR3 coding sequence is TGTGCCAGCTCCCCCGGGGTGGAAGATGAAAAACTGTTTTTT.

This rearrangement joins TRBV28 to TRBJ1-1; TRBD1 aligns across 7 bases. Germline-derived CDR1 and CDR2 are MDHEN and SYDVKM. This CDR3 is 11 amino acids long. V dropped 4 bases and J dropped 10; count of bases not matched to a gene: 3. CDR3 coding DNA: TGTGCCAGCAGTTCACAGGGGCGAGCTTTCTTT. Protein: CASSSQGRAFF.

This chain connects TRBV29-1 to TRBJ2-1, with D perhaps TRBD2 (6 bases). CDR1 SQVTM and CDR2 ANQGSEA come from the germline V gene. Deletions cut 7 bases from V and 4 bases from J, with 20 bases between. The CDR3 totals 15 residues. The DNA of the CDR3 is TGCAGCGCCCACAGTGTAGCGGCCGTGTACAATGAGCAGTTCTTC. It codes for CSAHSVAAVYNEQFF.

The rearrangement joins TRBV6-1 to TRBJ1-5; D might be TRBD1 (5 bases). The germline V gene encodes CDR1 MNHNS and CDR2 SASEGT. Trimming left V 6 bases short and J 2 bases short, with 11 bases between. The CDR3 loop spans 14 amino acids. CDR3 sequence reads: CASRSGGGNQPQHF. The DNA for the CDR3 is TGTGCCAGCAGGTCCGGGGGAGGCAATCAGCCCCAGCATTTT.

The chain combines TRBV7-9 with TRBJ1-2; 11 nucleotides align to TRBD1. The CDR3 length is 16 residues. Germline V gene sequence: CDR1 SEHNR, CDR2 FQNEAQ (reference sequence). The trim removed 5 bases at V and 5 bases at J, leaving 10 bases unmatched. CDR3 residues: CASSKRDRGGEYGYTF. CDR3 nucleotide sequence: TGTGCCAGCAGCAAGCGGGACAGGGGGGGGGAGTATGGCTACACCTTC.

The V call is TRBV5-5, the J call TRBJ2-7; maybe TRBD2 (5 bases). CDR3 length: 16 residues. Between the trimmed V and J ends, which lost 4 bases and 4 bases, there was a span of 21 bases. The germline gives CDR1 SGHKS, CDR2 YYEKEE (reference sequence). This CDR3 is CASSLSLGISVYEQYF. DNA for the CDR3: TGTGCCAGCAGCCTGTCTCTTGGGATTAGCGTGTACGAGCAGTACTTC.

The chain links TRBV4-2 to TRBJ2-1; TRBD2 agrees at 10 bases. Germline CDR1 reads LGHNA; CDR2 reads YNFKEQ. Trimming took 0 bases from V and 8 from J; bases not matched to a gene: 7. The CDR3 has 16 residues. Here the CDR3 reads CASSQDPAGGPDEQFF. In DNA form, the CDR3 reads TGTGCCAGCAGCCAAGACCCAGCGGGAGGGCCCGATGAGCAGTTCTTC.